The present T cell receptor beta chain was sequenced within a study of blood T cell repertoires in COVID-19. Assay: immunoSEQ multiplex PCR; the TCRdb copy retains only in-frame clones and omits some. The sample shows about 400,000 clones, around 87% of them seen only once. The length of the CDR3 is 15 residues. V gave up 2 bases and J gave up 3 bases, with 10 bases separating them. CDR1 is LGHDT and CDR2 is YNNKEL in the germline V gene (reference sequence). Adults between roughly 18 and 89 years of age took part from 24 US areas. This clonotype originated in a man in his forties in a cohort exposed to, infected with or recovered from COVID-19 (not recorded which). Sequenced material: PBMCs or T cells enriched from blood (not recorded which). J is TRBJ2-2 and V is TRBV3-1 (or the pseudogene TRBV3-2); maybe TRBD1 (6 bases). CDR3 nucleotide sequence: TGTGCCAGCAGCCAATTGTACAGGGACACCGGGGAGCTGTTTTTT. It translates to CASSQLYRDTGELFF.